This T cell receptor beta chain was captured in a study of CD8 T cells in Susac syndrome. An input of roughly 0.45 to 1 ug of RNA was subjected to reverse transcription using random hexamers. TCRdb itself ran the immunoSEQ multiplex PCR reads through MiXCR, one entry per CDR3 protein. Of 120,000 or so distinct CDR3 sequences in the sample, 90% to 95% were seen once. TCR beta sequencing was performed on blood CD8+ and CD4+ T cells. The multiple sclerosis controls were treatment-naive patients with relapsing-remitting disease that was stable or active. TEMRA cells were enriched by FACS, and CD4+ and CD8+ T cells were negatively isolated. Trimming took 5 bases from V and 7 from J, leaving 14 bases between them. The germline gives CDR1 SQVTM, CDR2 ANQGSEA. This CDR3 comprises 13 residues.

The TCR was taken from a human donor with multiple sclerosis. Sequencing used CD4+ T cells from PBMCs. V and J are TRBV29-1 and TRBJ2-2; the D gene is possibly TRBD2 (6 bases). The CDR3 reads CSVTQGGLGELFF. The CDR3 coding sequence is TGCAGCGTTACCCAGGGAGGTCTCGGGGAGCTGTTTTTT.